Presented here are 9 T cell receptor beta chains from one specimen sequenced in a study of beta chain features in type 1 diabetes. cDNA synthesis used the whole RNA isolate, giving expressed TCRB sequences. The assay was immunoSEQ multiplex PCR, and TCRdb's table has in-frame clones only and misses some. The sample has about 210,000 clones, roughly 10% seen once. The sequencing sample was made of central memory CD4+ T cells from blood. Receptors originate from a man aged 18-30 years in good health.

Only a few counts were recorded for this clone. The chain combines TRBV7-2 with TRBJ2-2; TRBD2 is a possible D gene (6 bases). V was shortened by 5 bases and J by 8 bases, with 15 bases between the two germline ends. CDR3 length equals 14 residues. Germline lookup yields CDR1 SGHTA and CDR2 FQGNSA. The CDR3 reads CASSGDSIGGELFF. CDR3 DNA sequence: TGTGCCAGCAGCGGGGACTCAATCGGTGGGGAGCTGTTTTTT.

This clone has more than one count but fewer than ten. The chain employs TRBV5-1 and TRBJ2-2, with unresolved D. This CDR3 region has 16 residues. Trimming took off 1 base at V and 5 bases at J, with 15 bases between the two ends. The V gene's germline CDR1 is SGHRS and CDR2 YFSETQ. CDR3 nucleotide sequence: TGCGCCAGCAGCTTGAGTAGTCAAGGATGGACCGGGGAGCTGTTTTTT. It codes for CASSLSSQGWTGELFF.

This clone appeared many times. V and J are TRBV28 and TRBJ2-1, with D perhaps matching TRBD2 (6 bases). Trimming shortened V by 1 base and J by 4 bases, and 11 bases separated the two germline ends. The germline V gene has CDR1 MDHEN and CDR2 SYDVKM. CDR3 length equals 15 residues. The CDR3 nucleotides are TGTGCCAGCAGTTTATCGGGTAGCGGTTACAATGAGCAGTTCTTC. The encoded protein is CASSLSGSGYNEQFF.

The sample holds a few counts of this clone. The chain has TRBV27 and TRBJ2-3, with 12 bases that match TRBD2. Germline V gene lookup returns CDR1 MNHEY and CDR2 SMNVEV (reference sequence). Trimming removed 8 bases from V and 4 bases from J; junction bases left unmatched: 4. The CDR3 covers 14 residues. The CDR3 loop reads CASQLAGGPDTQYF. The CDR3 bases are TGTGCCAGCCAACTAGCGGGAGGACCAGATACGCAGTATTTT.

The V and J genes are TRBV5-1 and TRBJ2-7, with D hard to call. This CDR3 has 12 residues. Germline V gene data show CDR1 as SGHRS and CDR2 as YFSETQ. V was pared by 2 bases and J by 6 bases, with 9 bases between. As DNA, the CDR3 is TGCGCCAGCAGCTTAGACGGCCCCGAGCAGTACTTC. Its protein is CASSLDGPEQYF.

This clone was observed at least ten times. This sequence joins TRBV5-4 and TRBJ1-2, with D perhaps TRBD1 (5 bases). CDR3 length: 13 residues. V was clipped by 2 bases and J by 4 bases, with 9 bases between them. The germline gives CDR1 SGHNT, CDR2 YYREEE (reference sequence). CDR3 in DNA: TGTGCCAGCAGCTTCGACAGCTTCTATGGCTACACCTTC. Protein sequence: CASSFDSFYGYTF.

The rearrangement joins TRBV30 to TRBJ1-6; D not certain. Germline V gene lookup returns CDR1 GTSNPN and CDR2 SVGIG (reference sequence). This CDR3 contains 13 residues. Trimming stripped 3 bases from V and 5 bases from J, with 8 bases between. This chain's CDR3 is CAWRPVDNSPLHF. As DNA, the CDR3 is TGTGCCTGGAGGCCAGTCGATAATTCACCCCTCCACTTT.

This clone has at least ten counts. V usage is TRBV6-1 and J usage is TRBJ1-4, with D uncertain. Looked up from germline, CDR1 is MNHNS and CDR2 is SASEGT. Trimming removed 2 bases at V and 7 bases at J, with 8 bases between. The CDR3 extends over 13 amino acids. CDR3 residues: CASSEPGIEKLFF. DNA of the CDR3: TGTGCCAGCAGTGAACCCGGAATTGAAAAACTGTTTTTT.

The rearrangement uses TRBV27 and TRBJ2-3; the D gene is possibly TRBD2 (5 bases). The germline V gene has CDR1 MNHEY and CDR2 SMNVEV (reference sequence). Deletions cut 6 bases from V and 5 bases from J, with 15 bases between. The length of the CDR3 is 14 residues. The CDR3: CASREFSGGDTQYF. DNA of the CDR3: TGTGCCAGCAGAGAATTCAGCGGAGGAGATACGCAGTATTTT.